The rows below give T cell receptor beta chains drawn from one sample of a study of blood T cell repertoires in COVID-19. Produced via immunoSEQ multiplex PCR; TCRdb's table is partial and in-frame only. The sample has about 200,000 clones, around 84% seen once. The sequencing input was PBMCs or T cells enriched from blood (not recorded which). The receptors shown here come from a woman aged 35 to 49 with acute COVID-19. CDR3s include the opening cysteine and the closing phenylalanine or tryptophan. The D gene is left open where the match is weak. Size tells how often a clone was seen (once, few, many) or the class of an expanded clone, and some rows leave it out.

>TRBJ1-1|TRBV18|TRBD1|NA
TGTGCCAGCTCACCTCGACAGGGGCCCGCTGAAGCTTTCTTT
CASSPRQGPAEAFF
>TRBJ1-4|TRBV30|NA|NA
TGTGCCTGGAAGGGCTTAGGTGAAGGGGGTGAAAAACTGTTTTTT
CAWKGLGEGGEKLFF
>TRBJ2-2|TRBV18|TRBD2|NA
TGTGCCAGCTCACCGGGACTAGCGAAGAACACCGGGGAGCTGTTTTTT
CASSPGLAKNTGELFF
>TRBJ2-1|TRBV6-5|NA|NA
NA
CASILDRGGYNEQFF
>TRBJ1-1|TRBV9|NA|NA
TGTGCCAGCACCCCTTGGGGGGAGGACACTGAAGCTTTCTTT
CASTPWGEDTEAFF
>TRBJ2-7|TRBV7-9|NA|NA
TGTGCCAGCAGTGGGAGCTCCTACGAGCAGTACTTC
CASSGSSYEQYF
>TRBJ1-1|TRBV5-1|TRBD1|NA
TGCGCCAGCAGCTCTAGGACAGGGAACACTGAAGCTTTCTTT
CASSSRTGNTEAFF
>TRBJ2-7|TRBV9|NA|few
TGTGCCAGCAGCGTAGGTCCGGACTCCGACTACGAGCAGTACTTC
CASSVGPDSDYEQYF
>TRBJ2-6|TRBV7-7|TRBD1|NA
TGTGCTAGCAGCCAGGGACAGGCCCCTGGGGCCAACGTCCTGACTTTC
CASSQGQAPGANVLTF
>TRBJ2-1|TRBV14|TRBD2|few
TGTGCCAGCAGCCAAGCTACTAGCGGGATCTACAATGAGCAGTTCTTC
CASSQATSGIYNEQFF
>TRBJ2-2|TRBV5-1|TRBD1|NA
TGCGCCAGCGCGGAGGCCACAGGGGCCACCGGGGAGCTGTTTTTT
CASAEATGATGELFF
>TRBJ2-3|TRBV3-1/TRBV3-2|TRBD2|NA
TGTGCCAGCAGCCATTTGCGGAGCGGGATTAGCACAGATACGCAGTATTTT
CASSHLRSGISTDTQYF
>TRBJ1-1|TRBV27|TRBD1|NA
TGTGCCAGCAGTGCCTCAGGGGGGAGCACTGAAGCTTTCTTT
CASSASGGSTEAFF
>TRBJ1-5|TRBV9|NA|NA
TGTGCCAGCAGCGTAGGGGGGGGCGCGAGCAATCAGCCCCAGCATTTT
CASSVGGGASNQPQHF
>TRBJ1-1|TRBV14|NA|once
TGTGCCAGCAGCCAATCCCACCTAGAGAACACTGAAGCTTTCTTT
CASSQSHLENTEAFF
>TRBJ1-1|TRBV28|NA|NA
TGTGCCAGCACCCACAGCCTCGGTGGGAACACTGAAGCTTTCTTT
CASTHSLGGNTEAFF
>TRBJ2-2|TRBV14|TRBD1|NA
TGTGCCAGCAGCCTCCGGACAGGGACCGGGGAGCTGTTTTTT
CASSLRTGTGELFF
>TRBJ2-5|TRBV28|NA|few
TGTGCCTCCCTAGACGTTGCGCCGGAGACCCAGTACTTC
CASLDVAPETQYF
>TRBJ1-2|TRBV25-1|TRBD1|NA
TGTGCCAGCAGTCCCACAGGGGTTCTTTATGGCTACACCTTC
CASSPTGVLYGYTF
>TRBJ1-1|TRBV29-1|TRBD1|once
TGCAGCGTGGGGACAGGGGCCAACACTGAAGCTTTCTTT
CSVGTGANTEAFF
>TRBJ2-1|TRBV11-2|TRBD2|NA
TGTGCCAGTGCCGGGACTAGCGGATCCGGCCAGTTCTTC
CASAGTSGSGQFF
>TRBJ2-5|TRBV7-2|TRBD2|NA
TGTGCCAGCAGCTTAGCCGGGGGGAGGGCCGTCCAGACCCAGTACTTC
CASSLAGGRAVQTQYF
>TRBJ1-5|TRBV3-1/TRBV3-2|TRBD1|few
TGTGCCAGCAGCCCCCGACAGGGGGGCAATCAGCCCCAGCATTTT
CASSPRQGGNQPQHF
>TRBJ1-1|TRBV19|NA|NA
TGTGCCAGTAGCGGGACACGGGGCAGGGAAGCTTTCTTT
CASSGTRGREAFF
>TRBJ1-2|TRBV10-1|NA|NA
TGCGCCAGCAGTGAGAACAGGGTAGATGGCTACACCTTC
CASSENRVDGYTF
>TRBJ2-7|TRBV2|NA|NA
TGTGCCAGCATCCGACCCGGGACACACGGCTCCTACGAGCAGTACTTC
CASIRPGTHGSYEQYF
>TRBJ2-2|TRBV6-5|TRBD1|NA
TGTGCCAGCAGTACAGGGGGCGGAAACACCGGGGAGCTGTTTTTT
CASSTGGGNTGELFF
>TRBJ2-3|TRBV6-2/TRBV6-3|NA|NA
TGTGCCAGCAGTTACGATGAGGCGGGCCTAGACGCAGATACGCAGTATTTT
CASSYDEAGLDADTQYF
>TRBJ1-1|TRBV20-1|NA|NA
TGCAGTGCTAGAGCAGGGGAAGCTTTCTTT
CSARAGEAFF
>TRBJ1-4|TRBV10-3|TRBD1|NA
TGTGCCATCAGCCCCGGGACAGGGGAAGGGACTAATGAAAAACTGTTTTTT
CAISPGTGEGTNEKLFF
>TRBJ2-4|TRBV10-3|NA|NA
TGTGCCATCAGTGAGTCGACCAGGGCCGCCAAAAACATTCAGTACTTC
CAISESTRAAKNIQYF
>TRBJ2-5|TRBV7-3|NA|NA
TGTGCCAGCAGCTCGGTGGGTCAGGGGCAGACCCAGTACTTC
CASSSVGQGQTQYF
>TRBJ1-1|TRBV9|NA|NA
TGTGCCAGCAGCGTAACCCAGGACTCCGAGGCTTTCTTT
CASSVTQDSEAFF
>TRBJ2-3|TRBV2|TRBD1|NA
TGTGCCAGCAGTTTTGGACAGGACACAGATACGCAGTATTTT
CASSFGQDTDTQYF
>TRBJ2-1|TRBV7-9|TRBD1|NA
TGTGCCAGCAGCGCGGCGGGACAGGGAGACAATGAGCAGTTCTTC
CASSAAGQGDNEQFF
>TRBJ1-5|TRBV18|NA|NA
TGTGCCAGCTCACCGCGGGGGGATCAGCCCCAGCATTTT
CASSPRGDQPQHF
>TRBJ1-2|TRBV27|TRBD1|NA
TGTGCCAGCAGAACAGGGGGCCAAAGGCTTTCTAACTATGGCTACACCTTC
CASRTGGQRLSNYGYTF
>TRBJ1-2|TRBV11-2|NA|NA
TGTGCCAGCAGCCCCTTCTCCTACTATGGCTACACCTTC
CASSPFSYYGYTF
>TRBJ2-3|TRBV6-4|TRBD2|NA
TGTGCCAGCAGAGGGGCGGGAGAGGCAGATACGCAGTATTTT
CASRGAGEADTQYF
>TRBJ1-4|TRBV15|NA|NA
TGTGCCACCAGCAGATCCGGGGGGGTGGAAAAACTGTTTTTT
CATSRSGGVEKLFF
>TRBJ1-1|TRBV5-6|NA|NA
TGTGCCAGCAGCTTGTTTAGGTTACAGGGATGGGATACTGAAGCTTTCTTT
CASSLFRLQGWDTEAFF
>TRBJ1-1|TRBV6-5|NA|NA
TGTGCCAGCAGTCCATTGCGGCCACCGAACACTGAAGCTTTCTTT
CASSPLRPPNTEAFF
>TRBJ2-1|TRBV2|TRBD1|NA
TGTGCCAGCAGTGTGACAGGGGGGAATGAGCAGTTCTTC
CASSVTGGNEQFF
>TRBJ2-1|TRBV9|TRBD2|NA
TGTGCCAGCAGCGTAGCTTGGACTAGCGGGGGACATGAGCAGTTCTTC
CASSVAWTSGGHEQFF
>TRBJ2-3|TRBV19|TRBD1|NA
TGTGCCAGTAGTAACCTAGGGACAGCCTTCCGCACAGATACGCAGTATTTT
CASSNLGTAFRTDTQYF
>TRBJ2-3|TRBV5-4|NA|NA
TGTGCCAGCAGCTCCGGGACTTACCCCACAGATACGCAGTATTTT
CASSSGTYPTDTQYF
>TRBJ2-1|TRBV9|TRBD2|NA
TGTGCCAGCAGCGTACTGAGCGGGGGCTACAATGAGCAGTTCTTC
CASSVLSGGYNEQFF
>TRBJ1-4|TRBV19|NA|NA
TGTGCCAGTAGTCTAACGACAGCCGCTAATGAAAAACTGTTTTTT
CASSLTTAANEKLFF